These T cell receptor beta chains were read from a single sample in a study of T cell responses to AZD1222 COVID-19 vaccine. Measured with immunoSEQ multiplex PCR; TCRdb has only the in-frame clones, and not every one. The sample includes some 100,000 clones, 92% of them seen just once. The sequences come from peripheral blood, collected 28 days after the second AZD1222 dose. The source of these receptors is an adult who received the AZD1222 COVID-19 vaccine. CDR3s include the opening cysteine and the closing phenylalanine or tryptophan. D genes are given only for firm matches. Clone size, where shown, is once, few, many, or a class for clones that have expanded.

.	TRBD2	TRBJ2-7	TRBV28	CASSLITSGGKEQYF	TGTGCCAGCAGTTTAATCACTAGCGGGGGGAAAGAGCAGTACTTC
.	.	TRBJ1-2	TRBV29-1	CSVVGTNYGYTF	TGCAGCGTTGTTGGTACGAACTATGGCTACACCTTC
.	.	TRBJ2-2	TRBV7-8	CASSWGTGYTGELFF	TGTGCCAGCAGTTGGGGTACAGGGTACACCGGGGAGCTGTTTTTT
.	TRBD2	TRBJ2-1	TRBV6-5	CASRAGGHEQFF	TGTGCCAGCAGAGCGGGGGGCCATGAGCAGTTCTTC
.	.	TRBJ1-3	TRBV15	CATSSLDGSSGNTIYF	TGTGCCACCAGCTCCCTCGACGGAAGCTCTGGAAACACCATATATTTT
.	TRBD1	TRBJ1-1	TRBV7-2	CASSLRDRLEAFF	TGTGCCAGCAGCTTAAGGGACAGGCTTGAAGCTTTCTTT
.	.	TRBJ2-7	TRBV4-3	CASSQETRDDF	TGCGCCAGCAGCCAGGAAACCCGGGACGACTTC
.	TRBD2	TRBJ2-7	TRBV3-1/TRBV3-2	CASSRPGGYHEQYF	TGTGCCAGCAGCCGCCCGGGGGGGTACCACGAGCAGTACTTC
.	.	TRBJ2-1	TRBV28	CASRGDNEQFF	TGTGCCAGCAGAGGGGACAACGAGCAGTTCTTC
once	.	TRBJ2-2	TRBV24-1	CATSDPAGPNTGELFF	TGTGCCACCAGTGACCCGGCAGGGCCAAACACCGGGGAGCTGTTTTTT
.	.	TRBJ1-2	TRBV27	CASSPIRLGRDYGYTF	TGTGCCAGCAGCCCAATCCGGCTGGGACGAGACTATGGCTACACCTTC
.	.	TRBJ1-1	TRBV19	CASRKPSRGLGTEAFF	TGTGCCAGTAGAAAACCGAGTCGGGGGTTAGGGACTGAAGCTTTCTTT
.	TRBD2	TRBJ2-5	TRBV11-2	CASSLVIGLAGRAQYF	TGTGCCAGCAGCTTAGTTATCGGACTAGCGGGTCGGGCCCAGTACTTC
.	TRBD1	TRBJ1-2	TRBV12-3/TRBV12-4	CASTPGGGYGYTF	TGTGCCAGCACCCCAGGGGGGGGCTATGGCTACACCTTC
.	TRBD2	TRBJ2-6	TRBV2	CASRHGLASGANVLTF	TGTGCCAGCAGACACGGACTAGCGTCTGGGGCCAACGTCCTGACTTTC
.	.	TRBJ2-2	TRBV2	CAVWDLANTGELFF	TGTGCCGTTTGGGACCTTGCGAACACCGGGGAGCTGTTTTTT
.	.	TRBJ2-1	TRBV28	CASSRDGYNEQFF	TGTGCCAGCAGTCGGGACGGCTACAATGAGCAGTTCTTC
.	.	TRBJ1-1	TRBV30	CAWSVLGRTEAFF	TGTGCCTGGAGTGTACTGGGGAGGACTGAAGCTTTCTTT
.	.	TRBJ1-6	TRBV14	CASSQEGNSPLHF	TGTGCCAGCAGCCAAGAAGGGAATTCACCCCTCCACTTT
.	TRBD1	TRBJ1-6	TRBV5-1	CASSSDREGSPLHF	TGCGCCAGCAGCTCGGACAGGGAAGGGTCACCCCTCCACTTT
.	.	TRBJ1-5	TRBV7-3	CASSLILRGPGSNQPQHF	TGTGCCAGCAGCTTAATCCTCCGGGGCCCGGGGAGCAATCAGCCCCAGCATTTT
.	TRBD2	TRBJ2-2	TRBV3-1/TRBV3-2	CASSPREGYTGELFF	TGTGCCAGCAGCCCGCGGGAGGGATACACCGGGGAGCTGTTTTTT
once	.	TRBJ1-1	TRBV6-4	CASSALTGTEAFF	TGTGCCAGCAGTGCTTTGACAGGCACTGAAGCTTTCTTT
.	.	TRBJ2-7	TRBV5-5	CASSPAPGAYEQYF	TGTGCCAGCAGCCCAGCCCCAGGGGCCTACGAGCAGTACTTC
.	TRBD1	TRBJ2-3	TRBV11-2	CASSARDRLVDTQYF	TGTGCCAGCAGCGCCCGGGACAGGCTTGTTGATACGCAGTATTTT
.	.	TRBJ1-2	TRBV9	CASSVGPGDHGYTF	TGTGCCAGCAGCGTGGGTCCAGGGGATCATGGCTACACCTTC
.	TRBD1	TRBJ1-2	TRBV19	CASRGQQGYTF	TGTGCCAGTAGGGGACAGCAGGGCTACACCTTC
.	TRBD1	TRBJ1-3	TRBV9	CASSAQVTGKGSGNTIYF	TGTGCCAGCAGCGCCCAAGTGACAGGGAAGGGCTCTGGAAACACCATATATTTT
.	.	TRBJ2-2	TRBV7-9	CASSLWQLNTGELFF	TGTGCCAGCAGCTTGTGGCAGTTGAACACCGGGGAGCTGTTTTTT